What follows describes a single T cell receptor (beta chain). No cognate antigen has been identified for it. Base qualities are not provided; no much larger clone lies one nucleotide away. For CDR1 and CDR2, the germline V gene lists MGHRA and YSYEKL. The CDR3 holds 16 amino acids from the cysteine to the phenylalanine. Here the CDR3 DNA is all that survives: 48 bases in frame from base 1. V was cut back by 1 base and J by 0 bases, leaving a gap of 10 bases between them. This record comes from a study of shared clonotypes between healthy human individuals (dated by TCRdb to the early 2020s). Regarding the complete study: A couple of women and three men aged 18 to 49 years were included in the cohort. Per donor, three plates each were used for CD4 naive and CD4 memory, two for CD8 naive, and one for CD8 memory. Blood TCR repertoires of a handful of healthy adults were deeply sequenced to estimate repertoire size and the extent of clonotype sharing between individuals. To increase sequencing depth and limit assay-specific biases, different laboratories used diverse techniques to prepare libraries and sequence TCR repertoires. Between about 0.85 and 9.5 billion PBMCs per donor were obtained by leukapheresis. The paper's findings and limits, for the study overall: Pairwise subsampling led to the expectation that sequencing depth would affect the degree of clonotype sharing among donors. Compared with non-shared clonotypes, clonotypes shared by all four sorted-subset donors had higher generation probabilities. Sampling was restricted to blood, and TCR repertoires in tissue are likely to differ from TCR repertoires in blood. Even with the large sequencing depth, rarefaction of the sorted-subset datasets indicated that sequencing was incomplete. Because the study included only a small number of donors, the genetic and exposure-history diversity represented was limited. When several donors were compared, the shared fraction of clonotypes was 5% to 6.5% for naive CD4, roughly 3.4% for naive CD8, 2.3% for memory CD4, and 0.4% for memory CD8. Naive subsets generally had larger estimated clonotype richness than memory subsets.

The donors were healthy, HIV-negative adults with no recently reported acute infections or vaccinations. Every donor was a Caucasian adult residing in Nashville, Tennessee, USA. CD4+ T cells were enriched by magnetic negative selection; naive cells were then positively selected on CD45RA, and the negative fraction formed the memory subset. Blood was collected by leukapheresis, and PBMCs were isolated by Ficoll-Histopaque density gradient centrifugation and then cryopreserved in liquid nitrogen vapor phase. Analytical flow cytometry was used to check the purity and quantity of each magnetically sorted T cell population. Genomic DNA was isolated from every sorted fraction and measured by UV absorbance on a Nanodrop 2000c. Using the deep immunoSEQ assay, multiplex PCR amplified TCR CDR3 regions from genomic DNA. For each cell subset, the extracted genomic DNA was distributed evenly across all wells of several immunoSEQ 96-well plates, and each plate served as one replicate. Each replicate PCR for sorted subsets received 150 to 250 ng genomic DNA, equal to 28,000 or so T cell genomes. Purified libraries were quantified with a Qubit 3.0 fluorometer, sized on a Bioanalyzer 2100, and re-quantified with the KAPA Library Quantification kit. Every immunoSEQ 96-well plate was sequenced on a dedicated single-read 150-cycle Illumina NextSeq 550 flow cell. Per the source publication's procedure: Because the immunoSEQ output included only junctional sequences and no quality scores, the filtering could not be the same as the filtering used for full-length reads. Sequences were annotated with PyIR, a Python wrapper for IgBLAST v1.9, using IMGT germline references to assign V/J genes and CDR3. Any read was removed if the V/J assignment was weak (E-value above 1e-6), the CDR3 was missing, or the read contained stop codons, out-of-frame junctions, or ambiguous translated residues. V3J clonotypes were defined as sequences sharing the same inferred V gene, J gene, and CDR3 amino acid sequence. To compute the percentage overlap between repertoires, the number of shared unique clonotypes was divided by the size of the smaller repertoire. Repertoire richness was assessed with RTK rarefaction, the Chao1 estimator, and Recon v2.1 estimates of unobserved clonotypes. Generation probabilities for all TCRbeta clonotypes obtained by the gDNA method from several donors were computed using OLGA. Imported from immuneACCESS, the table was reduced by TCRdb to in-frame sequences with V and J called. These copies leave out some clones; in studies compared against another copy, an unresolved V gene accounts for under half, and the cause of the remainder is not known. From that table come the V and J calls and clone size; the DNA was used to work out D and trimming. For this sample there are roughly 760,000 clones; roughly 70% appear just once. Approximately 1.6% of the sample rests with the top ten.

Recombination joined TRBV4-1 with TRBJ1-5; the D segment cannot be called with confidence. Sequencing was carried out using memory CD4+ T cells sorted from blood. What this sample's cell subset or site label stands for: CD45RA-negative fraction. This clonotype originated in a woman under 40 in good health. The CDR3 in this case is CASSQAVGSSNQPQHF. At the DNA level, the sequence is TGCGCCAGCAGCCAAGCAGTGGGAAGTAGCAATCAGCCCCAGCATTTT.